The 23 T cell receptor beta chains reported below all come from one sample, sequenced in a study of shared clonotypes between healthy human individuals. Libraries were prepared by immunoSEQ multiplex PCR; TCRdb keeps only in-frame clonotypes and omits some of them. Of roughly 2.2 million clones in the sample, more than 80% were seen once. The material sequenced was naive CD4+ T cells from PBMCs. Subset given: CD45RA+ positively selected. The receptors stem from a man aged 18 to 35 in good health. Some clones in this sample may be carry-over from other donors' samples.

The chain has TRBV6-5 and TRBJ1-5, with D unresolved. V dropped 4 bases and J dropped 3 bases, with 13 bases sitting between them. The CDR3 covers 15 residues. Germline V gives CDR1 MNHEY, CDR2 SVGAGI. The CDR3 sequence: CASSSTRTTNQPQHF. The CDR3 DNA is TGTGCCAGCAGTTCCACCCGGACCACCAATCAGCCCCAGCATTTT.

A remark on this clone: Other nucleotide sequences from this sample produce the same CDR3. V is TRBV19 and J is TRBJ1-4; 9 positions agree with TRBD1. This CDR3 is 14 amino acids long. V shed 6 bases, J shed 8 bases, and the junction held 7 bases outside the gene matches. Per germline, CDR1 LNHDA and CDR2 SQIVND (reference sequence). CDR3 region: CASSNRGQVEKLFF. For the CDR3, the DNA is TGTGCCAGTAGCAACAGGGGGCAGGTCGAAAAACTGTTTTTT.

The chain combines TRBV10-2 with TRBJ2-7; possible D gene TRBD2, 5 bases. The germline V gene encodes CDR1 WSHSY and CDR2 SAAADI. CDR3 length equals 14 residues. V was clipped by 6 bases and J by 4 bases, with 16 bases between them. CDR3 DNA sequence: TGCGCCAGCAGGCCCGAGGGCAGGACGTACGAGCAGTACTTC. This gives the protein CASRPEGRTYEQYF.

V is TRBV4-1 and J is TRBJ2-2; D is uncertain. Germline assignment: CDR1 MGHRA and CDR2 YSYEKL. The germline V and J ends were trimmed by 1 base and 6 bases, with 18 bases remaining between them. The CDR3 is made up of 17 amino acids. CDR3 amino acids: CASSQAGAQAGPGELFF. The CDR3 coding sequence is TGCGCCAGCAGCCAAGCTGGAGCTCAGGCAGGACCCGGGGAGCTGTTTTTT.

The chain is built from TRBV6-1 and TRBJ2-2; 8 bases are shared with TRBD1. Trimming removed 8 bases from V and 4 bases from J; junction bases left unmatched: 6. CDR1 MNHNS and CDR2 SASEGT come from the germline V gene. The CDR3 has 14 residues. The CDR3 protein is CASWGQVSTGELFF. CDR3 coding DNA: TGTGCCAGCTGGGGACAGGTCTCCACCGGGGAGCTGTTTTTT.

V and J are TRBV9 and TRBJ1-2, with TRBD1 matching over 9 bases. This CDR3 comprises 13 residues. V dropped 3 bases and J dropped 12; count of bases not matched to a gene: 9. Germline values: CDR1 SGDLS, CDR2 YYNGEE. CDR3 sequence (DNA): TGTGCCAGCAGCGAGAGCGGGACAGGGAGGAACACCTTC. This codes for CASSESGTGRNTF.

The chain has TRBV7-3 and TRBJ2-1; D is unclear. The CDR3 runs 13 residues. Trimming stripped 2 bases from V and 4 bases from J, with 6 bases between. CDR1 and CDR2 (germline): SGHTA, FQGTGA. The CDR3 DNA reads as TGTGCCAGCAGCTTAGATGGGTACAATGAGCAGTTCTTC. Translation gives CASSLDGYNEQFF.

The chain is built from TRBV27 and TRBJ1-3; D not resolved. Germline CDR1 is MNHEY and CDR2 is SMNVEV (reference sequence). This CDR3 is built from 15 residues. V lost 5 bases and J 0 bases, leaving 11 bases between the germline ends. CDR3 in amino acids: CASSVQRSSGNTIYF. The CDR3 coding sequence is TGTGCCAGCAGTGTACAGCGTTCCTCTGGAAACACCATATATTTT.

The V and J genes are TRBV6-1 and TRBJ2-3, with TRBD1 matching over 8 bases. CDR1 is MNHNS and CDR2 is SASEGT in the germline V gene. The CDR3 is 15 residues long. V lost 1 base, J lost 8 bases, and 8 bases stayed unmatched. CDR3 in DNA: TGTGCCAGCAGTGAAGAGGGGGCCAGGGGGCTTACGCAGTATTTT. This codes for CASSEEGARGLTQYF.

The CDR3 is CAIKTHPNTGELFF. DNA for the CDR3: TGTGCCATCAAAACTCACCCGAACACCGGGGAGCTGTTTTTT. The J gene is TRBJ2-2, the V gene TRBV10-3; D uncertain. CDR1 is ENHRY and CDR2 is SYGVKD in the germline V gene. This CDR3 is built from 14 residues. The germline V and J ends were trimmed by 7 bases and 0 bases, with 9 bases remaining between them.

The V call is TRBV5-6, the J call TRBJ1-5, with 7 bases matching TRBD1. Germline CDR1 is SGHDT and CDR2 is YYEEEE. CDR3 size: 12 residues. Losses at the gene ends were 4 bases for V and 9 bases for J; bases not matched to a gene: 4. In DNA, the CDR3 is TGTGCCAGCAGCCCAGGGGGAGGGCCCCAGCATTTT. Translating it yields CASSPGGGPQHF.

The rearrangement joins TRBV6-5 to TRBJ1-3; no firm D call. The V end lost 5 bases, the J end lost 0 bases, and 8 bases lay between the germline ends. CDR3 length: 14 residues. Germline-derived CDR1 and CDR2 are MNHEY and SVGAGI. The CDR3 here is CASSGMISGNTIYF. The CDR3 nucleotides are TGTGCCAGCAGTGGCATGATCTCTGGAAACACCATATATTTT.

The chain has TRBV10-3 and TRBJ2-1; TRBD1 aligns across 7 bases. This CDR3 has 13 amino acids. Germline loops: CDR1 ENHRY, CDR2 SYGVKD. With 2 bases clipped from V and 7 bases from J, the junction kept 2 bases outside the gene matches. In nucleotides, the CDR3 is TGTGCCATCAGTGAGACAGGGGTAAATGAGCAGTTCTTC. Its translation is CAISETGVNEQFF.

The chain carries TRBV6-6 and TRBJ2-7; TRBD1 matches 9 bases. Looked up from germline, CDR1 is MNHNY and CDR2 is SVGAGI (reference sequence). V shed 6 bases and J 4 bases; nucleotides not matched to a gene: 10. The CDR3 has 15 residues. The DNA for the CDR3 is TGTGCCAGCAGGGGTCGGACAGGGGAGCGGTACGAGCAGTACTTC. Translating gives CASRGRTGERYEQYF.

The chain's CDR3 is CASHHSGDSPLHF. CDR3 nucleotides: TGTGCCAGCCACCACTCAGGTGATTCACCCCTCCACTTT. The V gene is TRBV5-4, the J gene TRBJ1-6; no clear D gene. Germline values: CDR1 SGHNT, CDR2 YYREEE (reference sequence). The ends were cut back, 7 bases at V and 8 bases at J, with 13 bases in the middle. The CDR3 extends over 13 amino acids. The full variable domain, in which reference TRBV5-4 and TRBJ1-6 provide the parts outside the CDR3, is ETGVTQSPTHLIKTRGQQVTLRCSSQSGHNTVSWYQQALGQGPQFIFQYYREEENGRGNFPPRFSGLQFPNYSSELNVNALELDDSALYLCASHHSGDSPLHFGNGTRLTVT.

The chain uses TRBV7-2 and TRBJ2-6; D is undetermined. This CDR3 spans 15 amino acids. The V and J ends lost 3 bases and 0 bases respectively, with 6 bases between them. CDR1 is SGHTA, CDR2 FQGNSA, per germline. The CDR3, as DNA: TGTGCCAGCAGCTTTGTTTACTCTGGGGCCAACGTCCTGACTTTC. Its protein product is CASSFVYSGANVLTF.

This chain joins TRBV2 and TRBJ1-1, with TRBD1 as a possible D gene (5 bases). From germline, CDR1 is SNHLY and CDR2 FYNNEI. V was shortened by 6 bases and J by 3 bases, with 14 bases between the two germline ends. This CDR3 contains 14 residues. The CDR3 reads CASRAGTRDTEAFF. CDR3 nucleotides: TGTGCCAGCAGGGCGGGGACCAGGGACACTGAAGCTTTCTTT.

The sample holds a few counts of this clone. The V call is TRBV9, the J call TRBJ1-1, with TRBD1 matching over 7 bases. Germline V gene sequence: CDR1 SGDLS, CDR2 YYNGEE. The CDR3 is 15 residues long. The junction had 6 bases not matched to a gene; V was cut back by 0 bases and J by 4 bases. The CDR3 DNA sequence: TGTGCCAGCAGCGTAGGTCAGGGGGTTGGCACTGAAGCTTTCTTT. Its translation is CASSVGQGVGTEAFF.

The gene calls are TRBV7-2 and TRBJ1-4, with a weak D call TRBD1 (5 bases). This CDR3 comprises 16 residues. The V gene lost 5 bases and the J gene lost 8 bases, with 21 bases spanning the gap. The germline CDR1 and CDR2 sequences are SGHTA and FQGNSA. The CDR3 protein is CASSQPWTGWGEKLFF. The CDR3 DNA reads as TGTGCCAGCAGCCAACCCTGGACGGGTTGGGGCGAAAAACTGTTTTTT.

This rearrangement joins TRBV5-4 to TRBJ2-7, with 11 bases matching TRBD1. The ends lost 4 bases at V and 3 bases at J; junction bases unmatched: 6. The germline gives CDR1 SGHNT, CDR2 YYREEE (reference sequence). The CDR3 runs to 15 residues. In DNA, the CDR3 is TGTGCCAGCAGCGGAGGGACAGGGGGGTTCTACGAGCAGTACTTC. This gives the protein CASSGGTGGFYEQYF. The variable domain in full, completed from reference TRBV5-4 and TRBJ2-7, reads ETGVTQSPTHLIKTRGQQVTLRCSSQSGHNTVSWYQQALGQGPQFIFQYYREEENGRGNFPPRFSGLQFPNYSSELNVNALELDDSALYLCASSGGTGGFYEQYFGPGTRLTVT.

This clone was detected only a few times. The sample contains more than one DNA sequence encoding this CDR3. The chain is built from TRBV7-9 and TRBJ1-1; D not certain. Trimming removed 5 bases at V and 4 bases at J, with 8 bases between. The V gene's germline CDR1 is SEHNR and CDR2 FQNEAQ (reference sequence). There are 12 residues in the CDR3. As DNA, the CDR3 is TGTGCCAGCAGCCGGGGAGGCACTGAAGCTTTCTTT. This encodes CASSRGGTEAFF.

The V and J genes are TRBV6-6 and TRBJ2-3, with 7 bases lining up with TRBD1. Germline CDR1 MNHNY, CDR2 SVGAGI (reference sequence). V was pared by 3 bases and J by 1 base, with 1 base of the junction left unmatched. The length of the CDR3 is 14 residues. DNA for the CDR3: TGTGCCAGCAGTTATGGGACAGGCACAGATACGCAGTATTTT. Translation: CASSYGTGTDTQYF.

CDR3 DNA: TGTGCCAGCAGCCCGACACCATACCTGAAGACCCAGTACTTC. Protein: CASSPTPYLKTQYF. The chain carries TRBV5-4 and TRBJ2-5; D is unclear. The CDR3 contains 14 residues. Germline loops: CDR1 SGHNT, CDR2 YYREEE (reference sequence). The V and J ends lost 4 bases and 6 bases respectively, with 16 bases between them. The full variable domain, completed using reference TRBV5-4 and TRBJ2-5, is ETGVTQSPTHLIKTRGQQVTLRCSSQSGHNTVSWYQQALGQGPQFIFQYYREEENGRGNFPPRFSGLQFPNYSSELNVNALELDDSALYLCASSPTPYLKTQYFGPGTRLLVL.